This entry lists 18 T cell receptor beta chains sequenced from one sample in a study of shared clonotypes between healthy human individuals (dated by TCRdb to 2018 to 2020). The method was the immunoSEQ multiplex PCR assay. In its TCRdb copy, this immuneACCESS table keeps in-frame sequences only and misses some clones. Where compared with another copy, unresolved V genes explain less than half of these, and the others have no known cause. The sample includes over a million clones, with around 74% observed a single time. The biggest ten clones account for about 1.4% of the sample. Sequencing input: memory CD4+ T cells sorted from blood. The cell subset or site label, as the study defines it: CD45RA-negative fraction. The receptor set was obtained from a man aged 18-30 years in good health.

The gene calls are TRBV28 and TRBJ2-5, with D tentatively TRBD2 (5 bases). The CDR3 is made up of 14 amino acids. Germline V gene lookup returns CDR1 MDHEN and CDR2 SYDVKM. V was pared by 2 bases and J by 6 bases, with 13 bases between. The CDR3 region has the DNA TGTGCCAGCAGTTTAACATCTAGCCGAAAGACCCAGTACTTC. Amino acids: CASSLTSSRKTQYF.

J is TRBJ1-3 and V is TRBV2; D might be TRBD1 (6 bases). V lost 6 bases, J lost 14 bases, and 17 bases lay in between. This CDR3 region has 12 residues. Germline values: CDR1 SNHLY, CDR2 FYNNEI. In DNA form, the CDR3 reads TGTGCCAGCAGGAGAACCGGGACACGCGTATATTTT. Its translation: CASRRTGTRVYF.

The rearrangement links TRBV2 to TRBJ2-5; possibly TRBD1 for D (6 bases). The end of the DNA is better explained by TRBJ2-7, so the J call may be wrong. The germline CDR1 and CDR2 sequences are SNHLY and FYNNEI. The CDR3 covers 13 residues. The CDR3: CASHVGGSYEQYF. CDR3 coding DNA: TGTGCCAGCCATGTAGGGGGCTCCTACGAGCAGTACTTC.

The CDR3 loop reads CASSLALLTDTQYF. CDR3 DNA sequence: TGTGCCAGCAGCTTAGCGCTACTTACAGATACGCAGTATTTT. V and J are TRBV7-2 and TRBJ2-3; D gene ambiguous. This CDR3 region has 14 residues. The V gene lost 0 bases and the J gene lost 3 bases, with 7 bases spanning the gap. In germline, CDR1 is SGHTA, CDR2 FQGNSA.

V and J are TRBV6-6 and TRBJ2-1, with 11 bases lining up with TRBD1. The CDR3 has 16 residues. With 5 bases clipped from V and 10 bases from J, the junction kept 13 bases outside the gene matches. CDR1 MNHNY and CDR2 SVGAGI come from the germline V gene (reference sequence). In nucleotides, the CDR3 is TGTGCCAGCAGTCCACCGAAGGGGACAGGGGGTGGAGAGCAGTTCTTC. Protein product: CASSPPKGTGGGEQFF.

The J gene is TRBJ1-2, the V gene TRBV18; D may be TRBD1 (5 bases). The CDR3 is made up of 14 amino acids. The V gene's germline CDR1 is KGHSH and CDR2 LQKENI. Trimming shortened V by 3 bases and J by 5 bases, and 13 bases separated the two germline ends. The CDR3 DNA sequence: TGTGCCAGCTCACCTCGGGGGGATAAGTATGGCTACACCTTC. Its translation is CASSPRGDKYGYTF.

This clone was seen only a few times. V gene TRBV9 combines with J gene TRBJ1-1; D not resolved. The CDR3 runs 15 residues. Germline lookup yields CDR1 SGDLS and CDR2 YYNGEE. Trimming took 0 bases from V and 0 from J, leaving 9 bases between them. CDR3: CASSVDGLVNTEAFF. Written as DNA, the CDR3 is TGTGCCAGCAGCGTAGATGGTTTAGTGAACACTGAAGCTTTCTTT. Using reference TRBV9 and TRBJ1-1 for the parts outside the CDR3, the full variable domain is DSGVTQTPKHLITATGQRVTLRCSPRSGDLSVYWYQQSLDQGLQFLIQYYNGEERAKGNILERFSAQQFPDLHSELNLSSLELGDSALYFCASSVDGLVNTEAFFGQGTRLTVV.

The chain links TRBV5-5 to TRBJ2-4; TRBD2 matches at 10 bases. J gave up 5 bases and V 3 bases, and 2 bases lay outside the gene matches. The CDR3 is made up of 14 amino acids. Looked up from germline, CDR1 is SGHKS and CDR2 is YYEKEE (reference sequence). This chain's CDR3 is CASSYGLAENIQYF. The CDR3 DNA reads TGTGCCAGCAGCTACGGACTAGCGGAAAACATTCAGTACTTC. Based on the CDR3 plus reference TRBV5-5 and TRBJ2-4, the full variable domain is DAGVTQSPTHLIKTRGQQVTLRCSPISGHKSVSWYQQVLGQGPQFIFQYYEKEERGRGNFPDRFSARQFPNYSSELNVNALLLGDSALYLCASSYGLAENIQYFGAGTRLSVL.

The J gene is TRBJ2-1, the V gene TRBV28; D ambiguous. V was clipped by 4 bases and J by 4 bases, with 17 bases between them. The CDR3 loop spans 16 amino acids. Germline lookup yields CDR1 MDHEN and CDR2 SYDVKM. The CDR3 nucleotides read TGTGCCAGCAGTTGGTATTATCTAGAGGATTACAATGAGCAGTTCTTC. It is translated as CASSWYYLEDYNEQFF.

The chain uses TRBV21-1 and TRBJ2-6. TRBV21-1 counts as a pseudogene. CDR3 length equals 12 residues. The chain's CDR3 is CASSTGANVLTF. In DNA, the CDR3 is TGTGCCAGCAGCACTGGGGCCAACGTCCTGACTTTC.

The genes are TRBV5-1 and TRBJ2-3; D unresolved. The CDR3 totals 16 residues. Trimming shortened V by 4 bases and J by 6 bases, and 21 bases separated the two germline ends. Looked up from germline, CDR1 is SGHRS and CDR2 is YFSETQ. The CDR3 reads CASSKAPGPPSDTQYF. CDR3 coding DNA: TGCGCCAGCAGCAAAGCCCCCGGGCCGCCCTCCGATACGCAGTATTTT.

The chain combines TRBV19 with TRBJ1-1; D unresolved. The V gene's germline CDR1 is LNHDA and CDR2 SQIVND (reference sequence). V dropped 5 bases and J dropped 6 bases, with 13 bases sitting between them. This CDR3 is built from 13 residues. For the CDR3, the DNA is TGTGCCAGTAGTTTTCGAGGATTTGCTGAAGCTTTCTTT. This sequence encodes CASSFRGFAEAFF.

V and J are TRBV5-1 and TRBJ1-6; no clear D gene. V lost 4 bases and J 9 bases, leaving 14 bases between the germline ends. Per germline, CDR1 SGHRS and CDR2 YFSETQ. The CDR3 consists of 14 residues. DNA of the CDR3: TGCGCCAGCAGCCCCGGAGTACCGAGTTCACCCCTCCACTTT. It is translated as CASSPGVPSSPLHF.

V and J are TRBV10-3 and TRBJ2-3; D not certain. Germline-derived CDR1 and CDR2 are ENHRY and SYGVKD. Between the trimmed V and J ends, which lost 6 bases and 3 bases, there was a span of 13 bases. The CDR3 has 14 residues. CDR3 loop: CAIRVEEKTDTQYF. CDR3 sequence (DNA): TGTGCCATCAGGGTAGAAGAAAAAACAGATACGCAGTATTTT.

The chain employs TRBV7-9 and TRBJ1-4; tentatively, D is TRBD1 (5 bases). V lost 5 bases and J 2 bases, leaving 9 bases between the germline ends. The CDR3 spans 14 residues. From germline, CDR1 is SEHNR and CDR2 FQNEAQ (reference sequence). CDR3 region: CASSPGGTNEKLFF. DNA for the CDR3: TGTGCCAGCAGCCCCGGGGGTACTAATGAAAAACTGTTTTTT.

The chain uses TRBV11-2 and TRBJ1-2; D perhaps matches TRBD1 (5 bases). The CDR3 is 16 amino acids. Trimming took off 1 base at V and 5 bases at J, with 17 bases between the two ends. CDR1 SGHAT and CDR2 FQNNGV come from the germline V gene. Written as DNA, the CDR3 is TGTGCCAGCAGCTTAGTAGGGGCAGGGCTATTTTATGGCTACACCTTC. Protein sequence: CASSLVGAGLFYGYTF.

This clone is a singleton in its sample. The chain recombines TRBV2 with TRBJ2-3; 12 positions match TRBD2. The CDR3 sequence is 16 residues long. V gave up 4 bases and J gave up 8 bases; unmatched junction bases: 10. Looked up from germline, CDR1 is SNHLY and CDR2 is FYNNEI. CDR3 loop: CASSAQLAGGLGTQYF. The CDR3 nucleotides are TGTGCCAGCAGTGCCCAACTAGCGGGGGGACTTGGTACGCAGTATTTT.

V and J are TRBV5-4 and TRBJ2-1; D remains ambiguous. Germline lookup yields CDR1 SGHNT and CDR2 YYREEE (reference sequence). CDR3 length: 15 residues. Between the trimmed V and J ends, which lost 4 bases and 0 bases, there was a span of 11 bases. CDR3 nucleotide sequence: TGTGCCAGCAGCCCTGAGAGGAGCTCCTACAATGAGCAGTTCTTC. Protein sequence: CASSPERSSYNEQFF.